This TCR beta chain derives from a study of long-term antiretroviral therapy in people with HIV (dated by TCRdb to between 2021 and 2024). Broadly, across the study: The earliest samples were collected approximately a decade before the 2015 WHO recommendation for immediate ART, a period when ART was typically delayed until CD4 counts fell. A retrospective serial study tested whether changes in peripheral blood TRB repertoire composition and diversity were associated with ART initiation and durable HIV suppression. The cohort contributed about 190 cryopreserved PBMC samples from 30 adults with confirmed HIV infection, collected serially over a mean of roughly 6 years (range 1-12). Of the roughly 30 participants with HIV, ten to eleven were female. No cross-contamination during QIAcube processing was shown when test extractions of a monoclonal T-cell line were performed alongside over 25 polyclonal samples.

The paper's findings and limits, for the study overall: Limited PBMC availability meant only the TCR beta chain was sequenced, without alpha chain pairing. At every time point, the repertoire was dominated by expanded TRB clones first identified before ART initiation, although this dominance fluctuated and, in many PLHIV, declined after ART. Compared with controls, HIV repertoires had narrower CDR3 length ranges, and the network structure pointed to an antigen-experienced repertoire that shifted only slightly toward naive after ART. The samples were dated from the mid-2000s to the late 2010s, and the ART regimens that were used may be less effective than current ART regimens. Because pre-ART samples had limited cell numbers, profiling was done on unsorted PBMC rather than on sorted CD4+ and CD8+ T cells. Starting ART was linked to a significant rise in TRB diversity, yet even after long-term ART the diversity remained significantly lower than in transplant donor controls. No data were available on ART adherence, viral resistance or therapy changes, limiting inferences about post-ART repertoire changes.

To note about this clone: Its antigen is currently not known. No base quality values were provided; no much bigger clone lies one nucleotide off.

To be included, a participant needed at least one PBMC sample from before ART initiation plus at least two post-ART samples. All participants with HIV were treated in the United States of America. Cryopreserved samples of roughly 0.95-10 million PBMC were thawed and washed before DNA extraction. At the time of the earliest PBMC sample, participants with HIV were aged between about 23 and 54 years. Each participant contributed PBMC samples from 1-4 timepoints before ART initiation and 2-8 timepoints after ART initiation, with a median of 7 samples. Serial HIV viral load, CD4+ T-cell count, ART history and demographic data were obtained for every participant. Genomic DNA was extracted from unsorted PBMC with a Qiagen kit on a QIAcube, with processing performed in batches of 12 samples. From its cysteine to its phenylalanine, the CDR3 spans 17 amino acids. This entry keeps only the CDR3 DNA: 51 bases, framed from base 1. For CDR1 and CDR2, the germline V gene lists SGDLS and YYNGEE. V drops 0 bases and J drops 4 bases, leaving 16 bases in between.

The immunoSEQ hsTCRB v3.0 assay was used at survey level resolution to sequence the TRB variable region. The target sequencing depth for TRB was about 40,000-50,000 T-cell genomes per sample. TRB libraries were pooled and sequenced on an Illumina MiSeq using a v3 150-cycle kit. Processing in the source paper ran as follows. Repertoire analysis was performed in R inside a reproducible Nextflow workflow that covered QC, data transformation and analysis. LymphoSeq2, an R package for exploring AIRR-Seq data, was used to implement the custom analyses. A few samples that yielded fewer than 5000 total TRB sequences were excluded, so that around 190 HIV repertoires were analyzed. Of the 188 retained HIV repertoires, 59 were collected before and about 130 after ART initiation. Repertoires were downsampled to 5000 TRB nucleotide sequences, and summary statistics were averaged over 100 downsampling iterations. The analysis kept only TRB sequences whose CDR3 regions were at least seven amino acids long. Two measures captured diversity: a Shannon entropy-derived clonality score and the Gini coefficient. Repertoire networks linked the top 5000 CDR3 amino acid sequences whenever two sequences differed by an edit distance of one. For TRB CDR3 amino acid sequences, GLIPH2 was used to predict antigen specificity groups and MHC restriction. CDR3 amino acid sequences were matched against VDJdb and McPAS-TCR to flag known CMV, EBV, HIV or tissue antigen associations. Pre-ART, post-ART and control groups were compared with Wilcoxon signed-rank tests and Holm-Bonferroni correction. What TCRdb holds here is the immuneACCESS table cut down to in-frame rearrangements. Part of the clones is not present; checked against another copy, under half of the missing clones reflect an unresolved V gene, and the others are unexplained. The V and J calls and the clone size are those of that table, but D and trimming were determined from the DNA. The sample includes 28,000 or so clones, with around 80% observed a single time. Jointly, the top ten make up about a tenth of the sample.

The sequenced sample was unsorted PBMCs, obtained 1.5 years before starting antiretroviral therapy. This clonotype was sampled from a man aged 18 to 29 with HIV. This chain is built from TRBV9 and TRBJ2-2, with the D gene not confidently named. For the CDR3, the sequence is CASSVEVARHGTGELFF. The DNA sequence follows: TGTGCCAGCAGCGTAGAGGTAGCTAGACATGGCACCGGGGAGCTGTTTTTT. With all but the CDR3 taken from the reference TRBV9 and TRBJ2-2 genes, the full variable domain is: DSGVTQTPKHLITATGQRVTLRCSPRSGDLSVYWYQQSLDQGLQFLIQYYNGEERAKGNILERFSAQQFPDLHSELNLSSLELGDSALYFCASSVEVARHGTGELFFGEGSRLTVL.